Presented here are 19 T cell receptor beta chains from one specimen sequenced in a study of blood T cell repertoires in COVID-19 (dated by TCRdb to about 2020). Receptor amplification or capture employed the immunoSEQ multiplex PCR assay. Imported from immuneACCESS, the table was reduced by TCRdb to in-frame sequences with V and J called. These copies leave out some clones; in studies compared against another copy, an unresolved V gene accounts for under half, and the cause of the remainder is not known. The sample profile shows 410,000 or so clones; roughly 90% of them were found once. The ten top clones hold more than 1.4% of the sample. The sample taken for sequencing was peripheral blood. The origin of the receptors is a woman aged 25 to 45 with active or convalescent COVID-19.

A single count supports this clone. V usage is TRBV6-5 and J usage is TRBJ1-4; TRBD1 is a possible D gene (6 bases). With 8 bases removed from V and 7 bases from J, the gap between germline ends came to 14 bases. The CDR3 has 13 amino acids. Germline V gene sequence: CDR1 MNHEY, CDR2 SVGAGI. CDR3 residues: CASARTAGEKLFF. The CDR3, as DNA: TGTGCCAGCGCTAGGACAGCCGGTGAAAAACTGTTTTTT.

The chain links TRBV15 to TRBJ2-3; D not resolved. Per the germline V gene, CDR1 is LNHNV and CDR2 is YYDKDF (reference sequence). Trimming stripped 1 base from V and 2 bases from J, with 13 bases between. This CDR3 is built from 16 residues. Here the CDR3 reads CATSRVPSPFTDTQYF. CDR3 coding DNA: TGTGCCACCAGCAGAGTTCCTTCCCCTTTCACAGATACGCAGTATTTT.

V and J are TRBV12-3 or TRBV12-4 and TRBJ1-1; D possibly corresponds to TRBD1 (6 bases). Trimming stripped 5 bases from V and 5 bases from J, with 12 bases between. The CDR3 extends over 13 amino acids. CDR3 amino acids: CASSPKGETEAFF. CDR3 DNA: TGTGCCAGCAGTCCCAAGGGGGAGACTGAAGCTTTCTTT.

The rearrangement uses TRBV7-2 and TRBJ1-1; D ambiguous. This CDR3 is 15 amino acids long. The V gene lost 1 base and the J gene lost 3 bases, with 12 bases spanning the gap. Germline CDR1 SGHTA, CDR2 FQGNSA. CDR3 region: CASSLDRGPDTEAFF. The DNA for the CDR3 is TGTGCCAGCAGCTTAGATCGAGGTCCGGACACTGAAGCTTTCTTT.

This chain uses TRBV21-1 with TRBJ1-5; TRBD1, the D gene given by the table, was not confirmed from the DNA. TRBV21-1 is a pseudogene locus. The length of the CDR3 is 20 residues. The CDR3, as DNA: TGTGCCAGCAGCTCCCAGAAGGCCAAAACAGGGCTGGCGGGCAATCAGCCCCAGCATTTT. This codes for CASSSQKAKTGLAGNQPQHF.

J is TRBJ2-1 and V is TRBV18; unclear D gene. The CDR3 spans 17 residues. The V gene's germline CDR1 is KGHSH and CDR2 LQKENI. V was trimmed by 3 bases and J by 0 bases, leaving 15 bases between them. The chain's CDR3 is CASSPGPALSSYNEQFF. The DNA of the CDR3 is TGTGCCAGCTCACCTGGTCCAGCGCTGAGCTCCTACAATGAGCAGTTCTTC.

This chain links TRBV19 with TRBJ2-5, with 9 positions matching TRBD2. The V segment lost 6 bases and the J segment 2 bases; nucleotides outside the gene matches: 10. This CDR3 contains 16 residues. Germline-derived CDR1 and CDR2 are LNHDA and SQIVND (reference sequence). Here the CDR3 reads CASRRVGLAGQETQYF. The CDR3 bases are TGTGCCAGTAGGAGAGTGGGACTAGCAGGGCAAGAGACCCAGTACTTC.

The V and J genes are TRBV30 and TRBJ2-7, with D unresolved. Germline V gene data show CDR1 as GTSNPN and CDR2 as SVGIG (reference sequence). V lost 8 bases and J 0 bases, leaving 8 bases between the germline ends. The CDR3 runs to 11 residues. The CDR3 sequence is CATSSSYEQYF. The CDR3, as DNA: TGTGCCACCTCTAGCTCCTACGAGCAGTACTTC.

V gene TRBV29-1 combines with J gene TRBJ1-1; TRBD1 might be the D (5 bases). The ends were cut back, 2 bases at V and 1 base at J, with 11 bases in the middle. The CDR3 is made up of 14 amino acids. Germline CDR1 SQVTM, CDR2 ANQGSEA. The chain's CDR3 is CSVEMGRPNTEAFF. Written as DNA, the CDR3 is TGCAGCGTTGAAATGGGGCGACCGAACACTGAAGCTTTCTTT.

The V gene is TRBV10-3, the J gene TRBJ2-6; weak D call: TRBD2 (5 bases). Germline lookup yields CDR1 ENHRY and CDR2 SYGVKD. V lost 0 bases and J 2 bases, leaving 20 bases between the germline ends. The CDR3 spans 20 residues. CDR3 sequence (DNA): TGTGCCATCAGTGAGTCGGTCCTCGGACTTACAGAACCTGGGGCCAACGTCCTGACTTTC. It encodes CAISESVLGLTEPGANVLTF.

The chain uses TRBV29-1 and TRBJ2-7; D remains unclear. The V and J ends lost 6 bases and 0 bases respectively, with 18 bases between them. Germline V gives CDR1 SQVTM, CDR2 ANQGSEA. CDR3 size: 15 residues. In nucleotides, the CDR3 is TGCAGCGTCGGAACCCGGAGCCAGAGCTCCTACGAGCAGTACTTC. It translates to CSVGTRSQSSYEQYF.

This clone was detected only once. The chain has TRBV25-1 and TRBJ1-3; D gene unclear. The V end lost 0 bases, the J end lost 4 bases, and 10 bases lay between the germline ends. The length of the CDR3 is 15 residues. The germline V gene encodes CDR1 MGHDK and CDR2 SYGVNS. The CDR3 DNA follows: TGTGCCAGCAGTGAATACGGGATATCGGGAAACACCATATATTTT. Translation: CASSEYGISGNTIYF. The whole variable domain, filled in from reference TRBV25-1 and TRBJ1-3, reads EADIYQTPRYLVIGTGKKITLECSQTMGHDKMYWYQQDPGMELHLIHYSYGVNSTEKGDLSSESTVSRIRTEHFPLTLESARPSHTSQYLCASSEYGISGNTIYFGEGSWLTVV.

This chain links TRBV18 with TRBJ1-2; D gene unclear. Germline CDR1 KGHSH, CDR2 LQKENI. V was clipped by 8 bases and J by 2 bases, with 18 bases between them. The CDR3 has 15 residues. CDR3: CASRLRVERNYGYTF. CDR3 nucleotide sequence: TGTGCCAGCCGACTGAGGGTCGAGAGGAACTATGGCTACACCTTC.

This rearrangement joins TRBV19 to TRBJ1-2; 12 nucleotides line up with TRBD1. The V gene end was trimmed by 10 bases and the J gene end by 7 bases; junction bases not matched to a gene: 10. The CDR3 has 14 residues. Germline-derived CDR1 and CDR2 are LNHDA and SQIVND (reference sequence). The CDR3 loop is CATLTGQGAGGYTF. DNA for the CDR3: TGTGCCACTCTAACGGGACAGGGGGCGGGTGGCTACACCTTC.

This chain uses TRBV9 with TRBJ1-5; D uncertain. Germline V gene lookup returns CDR1 SGDLS and CDR2 YYNGEE. Trimming stripped 4 bases from V and 4 bases from J, with 24 bases between. There are 18 residues in the CDR3. The CDR3 sequence is CASSIPSLERFRNQPQHF. The DNA of the CDR3 is TGTGCCAGCAGCATACCGTCTCTCGAGAGGTTTAGGAATCAGCCCCAGCATTTT.

The rearrangement joins TRBV7-9 to TRBJ2-7; 9 bases are a match to TRBD1. The J segment lost 6 bases and the V segment lost 4 bases, leaving 7 bases of the junction unmatched. The CDR3 contains 14 residues. Germline values: CDR1 SEHNR, CDR2 FQNEAQ (reference sequence). The CDR3 loop is CASSSPGQGFEQYF. CDR3 bases: TGTGCCAGCAGCTCTCCGGGACAGGGCTTCGAGCAGTACTTC.

J is TRBJ1-4 and V is TRBV6-5; no definite D call. V lost 5 bases, J lost 4 bases, and 8 bases lay in between. Germline CDR1 and CDR2: MNHEY and SVGAGI. CDR3 length: 13 amino acids. The CDR3 is CASSKQFNEKLFF. DNA of the CDR3: TGTGCCAGCAGTAAACAGTTTAATGAAAAACTGTTTTTT.

V usage is TRBV11-2 and J usage is TRBJ1-1; TRBD1 aligns across 7 bases. V shed 4 bases and J 3 bases; nucleotides not matched to a gene: 8. The CDR3 has 15 amino acids. CDR1 SGHAT and CDR2 FQNNGV come from the germline V gene. CDR3 amino acids: CASSSPGQYYTEAFF. In nucleotides, the CDR3 is TGTGCCAGCAGCTCCCCGGGACAGTACTACACTGAAGCTTTCTTT.

V usage is TRBV7-9 and J usage is TRBJ2-1; 11 nucleotides match TRBD2. The J segment lost 7 bases and the V segment lost 4 bases, leaving 3 bases of the junction unmatched. The CDR3 covers 14 residues. Germline V gene sequence: CDR1 SEHNR, CDR2 FQNEAQ (reference sequence). CDR3 residues: CASSSGLAENEQFF. In DNA form, the CDR3 reads TGTGCCAGCAGCTCGGGACTAGCGGAAAATGAGCAGTTCTTC. The variable domain in full, with the rest retrieved from reference TRBV7-9 and TRBJ2-1, is DTGVSQNPRHKITKRGQNVTFRCDPISEHNRLYWYRQTLGQGPEFLTYFQNEAQLEKSRLLSDRFSAERPKGSFSTLEIQRTEQGDSAMYLCASSSGLAENEQFFGPGTRLTVL.